The text below deals with one TCR beta chain. This entry belongs to a study of cytomegalovirus exposure and HLA in healthy donors. At the level of the study: About 83 million unique TCRs from HLA-typed donors made up an early data release.

Amplification used 60 Vbeta primers and 13 Jbeta primers. Original handling: It was a later analysis that counted some 80 million unique TCR beta chains, of which some 12 million were shared. Clones were sequenced by immunoSEQ multiplex PCR, and TCRdb holds only the in-frame ones, with some missing. The V and J calls and the clone size are those of that table, but D and trimming were determined from the DNA. The table includes roughly 230,000 clones, around 90% detected once. With 0 bases removed from V and 0 bases from J, the gap between germline ends came to 11 bases. This CDR3 region has 16 residues. Germline V gives CDR1 LNHNV, CDR2 YYDKDF (reference sequence).

This TCR came from a girl aged 2 to 9 in good health and CMV-seronegative. V and J are TRBV15 and TRBJ1-2, with D possibly being TRBD1 (5 bases). The sample taken for sequencing was PBMCs. As DNA, the CDR3 is TGTGCCACCAGCAGAGATCTCGCAGGGACTAACTATGGCTACACCTTC. It codes for CATSRDLAGTNYGYTF.